A selection of T cell receptor beta chains follows, all from one sample in a study of T cell responses to AZD1222 COVID-19 vaccine. Only in-frame clones appear in the TCRdb table, and some are missing; sequencing was by immunoSEQ multiplex PCR. This sample has about 69,000 clones, with approximately 87% found just once. This sample comprised peripheral blood, obtained 28 days after the second AZD1222 dose. These receptors were collected from an adult who received the AZD1222 COVID-19 vaccine. Each CDR3 is given with its conserved first and last residue. Fields, in order: D gene, V gene, clone size, J gene, CDR3 protein, CDR3 DNA. A D gene is named only where the DNA matches it firmly. Expanded clones are given a class, and other clones once, few, many or no size at all.

TRBD1,TRBV7-9,NA,TRBJ2-7,CASGQGQGGEQYF,TGTGCCAGCGGCCAGGGACAGGGGGGCGAGCAGTACTTC
TRBD1,TRBV3-1/TRBV3-2,NA,TRBJ2-7,CASPPRPGQSAYEQYF,TGTGCCAGCCCACCCCGTCCGGGACAGTCCGCCTACGAGCAGTACTTC
NA,TRBV19,NA,TRBJ2-1,CASSIDGTLRNNEQFF,TGTGCCAGTAGTATAGACGGGACACTGCGAAACAATGAGCAGTTCTTC
TRBD1,TRBV5-6,NA,TRBJ2-5,CASADSGQGWKTQYF,TGTGCCAGCGCCGATTCCGGACAGGGTTGGAAGACCCAGTACTTC
NA,TRBV5-4,NA,TRBJ1-1,CASSLATGYTEAFF,TGTGCCAGCAGCTTAGCAACAGGTTACACTGAAGCTTTCTTT
NA,TRBV19,few,TRBJ1-1,CASRPLSGDGTEAFF,TGTGCCAGTAGGCCCCTGAGTGGGGACGGGACTGAAGCTTTCTTT
TRBD2,TRBV5-1,once,TRBJ2-1,CASSSGLAGALNYNEQFF,TGCGCCAGCAGCTCTGGACTAGCGGGGGCTCTAAACTACAATGAGCAGTTCTTC
NA,TRBV6-1,NA,TRBJ1-2,CASSDVGGYTF,TGTGCCAGCAGTGACGTTGGGGGCTACACCTTC
NA,TRBV30,NA,TRBJ2-6,CAWSPGAGANVLTF,TGTGCCTGGAGTCCGGGGGCTGGGGCCAACGTCCTGACTTTC
NA,TRBV14,NA,TRBJ1-1,CASSLLGMNTEAFF,TGTGCCAGCAGCCTTCTTGGTATGAACACTGAAGCTTTCTTT
TRBD2,TRBV7-8,once,TRBJ2-1,CASSPMGLVVFF,TGTGCCAGCAGCCCGATGGGACTAGTTGTCTTCTTC
NA,TRBV27,NA,TRBJ1-4,CASSPLQTANEKLFF,TGTGCCAGCAGTCCCCTACAAACGGCTAATGAAAAACTGTTTTTT
TRBD2,TRBV19,NA,TRBJ2-7,CASSIGDRTSGRYHEQYF,TGTGCCAGTAGTATAGGGGACCGGACTAGCGGGAGGTACCACGAGCAGTACTTC
TRBD2,TRBV10-3,NA,TRBJ2-3,CAISESIAGGRTDTQYF,TGTGCCATCAGTGAGTCGATAGCGGGAGGACGCACAGATACGCAGTATTTT
NA,TRBV2,NA,TRBJ2-5,CASRYGRDQETQYF,TGTGCCAGCAGATACGGACGGGACCAAGAGACCCAGTACTTC
NA,TRBV7-2,NA,TRBJ2-7,CASSPGRQEQYF,TGTGCCAGCAGCCCAGGGAGACAGGAGCAGTACTTC
TRBD1,TRBV19,NA,TRBJ1-2,CASSFGQVDGYTF,TGTGCCAGTAGTTTCGGACAGGTGGATGGCTACACCTTC
NA,TRBV12-3/TRBV12-4,NA,TRBJ1-2,CASSLGYGYTF,TGTGCCAGCAGTTTAGGGTATGGCTACACCTTC
NA,TRBV4-1,NA,TRBJ1-6,CASMGLFSGGPNSPLHF,TGCGCCAGCATGGGTCTTTTTTCGGGGGGCCCAAATTCACCCCTCCACTTT
NA,TRBV29-1,NA,TRBJ1-2,CSVMTDYGYTF,TGCAGCGTCATGACGGACTATGGCTACACCTTC
NA,TRBV6-5,few,TRBJ2-5,CASRYADSLQETQYF,TGTGCCAGCAGGTACGCGGACAGCCTCCAAGAGACCCAGTACTTC
NA,TRBV6-5,few,TRBJ1-6,CASSYPGYNSPLHF,TGTGCCAGCAGTTACCCGGGCTATAATTCACCCCTCCACTTT
NA,TRBV12-5,few,TRBJ1-4,CASGHWTANEKLFF,TGTGCTAGTGGTCACTGGACAGCTAATGAAAAACTGTTTTTT
TRBD1,TRBV7-9,NA,TRBJ1-1,CASSARDRENTEAFF,TGTGCCAGCAGCGCCCGGGACAGGGAGAACACTGAAGCTTTCTTT
NA,TRBV19,NA,TRBJ1-5,CASSPNMGTYNQPQHF,TGTGCCAGTAGTCCCAACATGGGGACATACAATCAGCCCCAGCATTTT
TRBD1,TRBV6-5,NA,TRBJ1-2,CASRIRGSYTF,TGTGCCAGCAGGATCAGGGGGAGCTACACCTTC
TRBD1,TRBV7-9,once,TRBJ2-2,CASSYRGTGELFF,TGTGCCAGCAGTTACAGGGGCACCGGGGAGCTGTTTTTT